This TCR beta chain derives from a study of T cell responses to AZD1222 COVID-19 vaccine. Study-wide results and limits: Elevations in Spike-specific TCR breadth and depth followed administration of two AZD1222 doses. Repertoire samples came only from after the peak T cell response. Among spike-specific TCRs, nearly half reportedly target unmutated variant regions.

Assay used: immunoSEQ multiplex PCR; TCRdb lists only in-frame clones, some missing. The sample holds tens of thousands of clones, 88% seen once. In regard to this clone: Antigen specificity is unknown.

This sample comprised peripheral blood, obtained on day 0 of AZD1222 vaccination. This clonotype was obtained from an adult in good health.

CDR3 region: CAWSIGPGNTIYF. In DNA form, the CDR3 reads TGTGCCTGGAGTATTGGACCTGGAAACACCATATATTTT. This rearrangement joins TRBV30 to TRBJ1-3; D unclear. Germline V gene sequence: CDR1 GTSNPN, CDR2 SVGIG (reference sequence). The CDR3 runs 13 residues. Trimming cost V 2 bases and J 2 bases, with 7 bases left between them.